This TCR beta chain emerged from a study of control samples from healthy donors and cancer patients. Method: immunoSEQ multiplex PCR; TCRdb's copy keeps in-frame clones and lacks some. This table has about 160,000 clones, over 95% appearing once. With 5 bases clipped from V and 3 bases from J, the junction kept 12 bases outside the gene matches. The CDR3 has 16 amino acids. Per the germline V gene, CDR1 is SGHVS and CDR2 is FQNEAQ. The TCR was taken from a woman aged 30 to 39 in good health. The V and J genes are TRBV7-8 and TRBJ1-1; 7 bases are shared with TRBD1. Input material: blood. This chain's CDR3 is CASSRKTGYRDTEAFF. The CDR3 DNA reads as TGTGCCAGCAGCCGAAAGACAGGGTATCGGGACACTGAAGCTTTCTTT.